One sample yielded the 5 T cell receptor beta chains listed below, sequenced in a study of CD8+CD57+ T cells in acquired aplastic anemia. CDR3 and TCR beta VDJ profiling relied on a genomic DNA template. TCRdb reprocessed the reads via MiXCR and lists one record per CDR3 protein. The repertoire holds about 110,000 distinct CDR3 sequences, with about half as singletons. Sequencing was carried out using sorted CD4+, CD8+, or CD8+CD57+ T cells (not recorded which) from PBMCs. The receptor set was obtained from a human donor in good health, serving as a control.

The chain has TRBV2 and TRBJ1-6, with D possibly being TRBD1 (5 bases). This CDR3 contains 15 residues. Between the trimmed V and J ends, which lost 2 bases and 10 bases, there was a span of 15 bases. Germline-derived CDR1 and CDR2 are SNHLY and FYNNEI. The CDR3 loop is CASSESGRGGSPLHF. CDR3 bases: TGTGCCAGCAGTGAATCGGGTAGGGGAGGATCACCCCTCCACTTT.

This chain connects TRBV10-3 to TRBJ2-7; D might be TRBD2 (6 bases). From germline, CDR1 is ENHRY and CDR2 SYGVKD. This CDR3 contains 15 residues. Trimming took off 3 bases at V and 3 bases at J, with 15 bases between the two ends. DNA for the CDR3: TGTGCCATCAGTGACGGCGGGAAATTACACTACGAGCAGTACTTC. It translates to CAISDGGKLHYEQYF.

The V call is TRBV24-1, the J call TRBJ1-2; weak D call: TRBD1 (5 bases). Between the trimmed V and J ends, which lost 7 bases and 5 bases, there was a span of 13 bases. Germline V gene sequence: CDR1 KGHDR, CDR2 SFDVKD. The CDR3 extends over 13 amino acids. This CDR3 is CATRGSRDYGYTF. The DNA of the CDR3 is TGTGCCACCAGGGGATCCAGGGATTATGGCTACACCTTC.

V usage is TRBV24-1 and J usage is TRBJ1-5, with D uncertain. Trimming took off 7 bases at V and 5 bases at J, with 8 bases between the two ends. This CDR3 comprises 12 residues. The germline CDR1 and CDR2 sequences are KGHDR and SFDVKD. The CDR3 DNA follows: TGTGCCACCAGAGCAGGCTATCAGCCCCAGCATTTT. It translates to CATRAGYQPQHF.

This clonotype was observed a few times. This rearrangement joins TRBV25-1 to TRBJ1-6, with TRBD1 identical over 7 bases. Trimming removed 5 bases from V and 5 bases from J; junction bases left unmatched: 6. In germline, CDR1 is MGHDK, CDR2 SYGVNS. The CDR3 totals 15 residues. The CDR3 region has the DNA TGTGCCAGCAGTCAATCCGGGACAGATAATTCACCCCTCCACTTT. It translates to CASSQSGTDNSPLHF.